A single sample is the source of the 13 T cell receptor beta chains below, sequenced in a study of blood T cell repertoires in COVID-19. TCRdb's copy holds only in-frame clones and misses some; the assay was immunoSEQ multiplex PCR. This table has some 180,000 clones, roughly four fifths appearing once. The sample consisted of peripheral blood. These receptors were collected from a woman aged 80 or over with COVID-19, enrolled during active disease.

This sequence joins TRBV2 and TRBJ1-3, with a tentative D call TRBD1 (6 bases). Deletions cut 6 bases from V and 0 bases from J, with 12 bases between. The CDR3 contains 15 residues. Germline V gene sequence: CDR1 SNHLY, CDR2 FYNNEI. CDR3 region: CASSADRLSGNTIYF. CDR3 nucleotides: TGTGCCAGCAGCGCGGACAGACTCTCTGGAAACACCATATATTTT.

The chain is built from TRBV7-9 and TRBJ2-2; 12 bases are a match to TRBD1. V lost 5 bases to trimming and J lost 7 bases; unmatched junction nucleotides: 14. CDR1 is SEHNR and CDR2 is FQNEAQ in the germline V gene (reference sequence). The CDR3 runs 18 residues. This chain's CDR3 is CASSHQPGQGARSGELFF. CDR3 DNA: TGTGCCAGCAGCCATCAGCCGGGACAGGGGGCGCGGAGCGGGGAGCTGTTTTTT.

CDR3: CASGLGRGGEQYF. The CDR3 region has the DNA TGTGCTAGTGGTTTGGGTAGGGGCGGCGAGCAGTACTTC. The genes are TRBV12-5 and TRBJ2-7; a weak D match, TRBD1 (5 bases). V lost 1 base to trimming and J lost 6 bases, with 10 bases between them. The germline V gene encodes CDR1 LGHNT and CDR2 FRNRAP. This CDR3 region has 13 residues. The complete variable domain, with remaining parts taken from reference TRBV12-5 and TRBJ2-7, reads DARVTQTPRHKVTEMGQEVTMRCQPILGHNTVFWYRQTMMQGLELLAYFRNRAPLDDSGMPKDRFSAEMPDATLATLKIQPSEPRDSAVYFCASGLGRGGEQYFGPGTRLTVT.

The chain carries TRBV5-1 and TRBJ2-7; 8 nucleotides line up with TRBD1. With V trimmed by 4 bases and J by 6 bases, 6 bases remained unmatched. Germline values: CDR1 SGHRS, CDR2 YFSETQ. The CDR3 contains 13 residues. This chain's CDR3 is CASSAGQGAEQYF. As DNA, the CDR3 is TGCGCCAGCAGCGCCGGGCAGGGGGCCGAGCAGTACTTC.

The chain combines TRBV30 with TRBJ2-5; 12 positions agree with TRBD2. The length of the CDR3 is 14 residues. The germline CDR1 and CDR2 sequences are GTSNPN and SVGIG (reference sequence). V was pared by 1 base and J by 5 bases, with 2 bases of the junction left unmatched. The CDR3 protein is CAWSATSGGETQYF. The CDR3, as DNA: TGTGCCTGGAGTGCGACTAGCGGGGGTGAGACCCAGTACTTC.

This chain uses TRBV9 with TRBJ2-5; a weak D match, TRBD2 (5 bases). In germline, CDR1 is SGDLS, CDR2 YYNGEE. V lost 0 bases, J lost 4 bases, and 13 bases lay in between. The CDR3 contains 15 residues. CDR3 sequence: CASSVDRLEGETQYF. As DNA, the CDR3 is TGTGCCAGCAGCGTAGACCGGCTAGAGGGAGAGACCCAGTACTTC.

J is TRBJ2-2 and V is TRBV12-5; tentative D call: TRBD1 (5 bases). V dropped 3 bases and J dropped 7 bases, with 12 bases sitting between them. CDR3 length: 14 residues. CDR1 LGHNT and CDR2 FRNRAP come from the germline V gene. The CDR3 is CASGLPGNGGELFF. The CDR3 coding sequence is TGTGCTAGTGGTTTACCAGGGAACGGCGGGGAGCTGTTTTTT.

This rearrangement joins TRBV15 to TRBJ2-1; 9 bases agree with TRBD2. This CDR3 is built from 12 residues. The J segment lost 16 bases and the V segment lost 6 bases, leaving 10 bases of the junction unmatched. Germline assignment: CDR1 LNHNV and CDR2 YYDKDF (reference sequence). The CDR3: CATSNGRGGHFF. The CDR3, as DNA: TGTGCCACCAGTAACGGGCGGGGGGGCCACTTCTTC.

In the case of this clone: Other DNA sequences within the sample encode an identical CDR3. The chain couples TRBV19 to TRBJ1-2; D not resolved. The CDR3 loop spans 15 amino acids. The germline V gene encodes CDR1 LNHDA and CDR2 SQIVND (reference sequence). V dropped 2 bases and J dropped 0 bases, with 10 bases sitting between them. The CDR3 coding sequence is TGTGCCAGTAGTATACAAGGGAGGGCTAACTATGGCTACACCTTC. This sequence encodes CASSIQGRANYGYTF.

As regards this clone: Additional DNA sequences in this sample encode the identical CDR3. The CDR3 sequence: CASSLAGGAYNEQFF. As DNA, the CDR3 is TGTGCCAGCAGCTTAGCCGGCGGGGCGTACAATGAGCAGTTCTTC. The chain joins TRBV7-6 to TRBJ2-1; TRBD2 might be the D (6 bases). CDR1 and CDR2 (germline): SGHVS, FNYEAQ. The CDR3 consists of 15 residues. Between the trimmed V and J ends, which lost 0 bases and 4 bases, there was a span of 10 bases. Drawing the rest from reference TRBV7-6 and TRBJ2-1, the complete variable domain is GAGVSQSPRYKVTKRGQDVALRCDPISGHVSLYWYRQALGQGPEFLTYFNYEAQQDKSGLPNDRFSAERPEGSISTLTIQRTEQRDSAMYRCASSLAGGAYNEQFFGPGTRLTVL.

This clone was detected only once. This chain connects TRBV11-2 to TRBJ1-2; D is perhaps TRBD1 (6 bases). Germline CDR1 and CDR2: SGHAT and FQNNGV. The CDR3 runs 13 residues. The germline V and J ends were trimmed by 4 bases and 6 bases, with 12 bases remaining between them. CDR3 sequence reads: CASSSQGFHGYTF. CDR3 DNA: TGTGCCAGCAGCTCACAGGGATTTCATGGCTACACCTTC.

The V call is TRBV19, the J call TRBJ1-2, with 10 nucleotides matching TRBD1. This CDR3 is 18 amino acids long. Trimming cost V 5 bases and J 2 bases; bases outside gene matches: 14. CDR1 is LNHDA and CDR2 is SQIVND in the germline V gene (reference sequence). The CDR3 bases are TGTGCCAGTAGTCCCTCAATGAGCGGGACAGGGGAGAACTATGGCTACACCTTC. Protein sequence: CASSPSMSGTGENYGYTF.

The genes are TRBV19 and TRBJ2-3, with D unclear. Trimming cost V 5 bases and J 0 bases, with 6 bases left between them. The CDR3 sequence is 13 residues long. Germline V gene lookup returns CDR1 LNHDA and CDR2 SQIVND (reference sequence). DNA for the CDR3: TGTGCCAGTAGTTCCCCTAGCACAGATACGCAGTATTTT. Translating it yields CASSSPSTDTQYF.